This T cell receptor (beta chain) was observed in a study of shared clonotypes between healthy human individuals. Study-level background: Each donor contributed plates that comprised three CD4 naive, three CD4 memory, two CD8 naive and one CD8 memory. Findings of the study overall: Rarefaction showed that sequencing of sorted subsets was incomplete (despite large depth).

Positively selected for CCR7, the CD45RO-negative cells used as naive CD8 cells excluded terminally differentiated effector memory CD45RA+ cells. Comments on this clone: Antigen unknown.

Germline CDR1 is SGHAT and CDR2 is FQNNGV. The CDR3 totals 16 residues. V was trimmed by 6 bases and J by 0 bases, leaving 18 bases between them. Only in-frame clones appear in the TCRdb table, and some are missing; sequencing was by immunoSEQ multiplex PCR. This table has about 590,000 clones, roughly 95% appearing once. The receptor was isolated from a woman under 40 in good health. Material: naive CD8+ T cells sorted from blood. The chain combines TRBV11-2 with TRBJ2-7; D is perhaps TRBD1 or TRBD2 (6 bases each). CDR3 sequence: CASRVRGAPLSYEQYF. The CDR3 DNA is TGTGCCAGCAGAGTTAGGGGGGCGCCCCTCTCCTACGAGCAGTACTTC.